The 17 T cell receptor beta chains below were found in one sample sequenced in a study of blood T cell repertoires in COVID-19. TCRdb's copy holds only in-frame clones and misses some; the assay was immunoSEQ multiplex PCR. The table shows approximately 160,000 clones, with less than 90% occurring only once. Sequencing used PBMCs or T cells enriched from blood (not recorded which). The origin of the receptors is a woman aged 50 to 60 who had recovered from COVID-19.

CDR3 loop: CASRHRRAAGGQPQHF. The CDR3 DNA follows: TGTGCCAGCAGGCACCGCCGGGCAGCCGGGGGTCAGCCCCAGCATTTT. V is TRBV28 and J is TRBJ1-5, with D maybe TRBD1 (5 bases). The CDR3 consists of 16 residues. Germline assignment: CDR1 MDHEN and CDR2 SYDVKM. The V end was cut by 6 bases, the J end by 6 bases, with 21 bases between.

About this clone: Additional DNA sequences in this sample encode the identical CDR3. The V call is TRBV7-2, the J call TRBJ1-1; D unclear. This CDR3 has 14 residues. Germline V lookup: CDR1 SGHTA, CDR2 FQGNSA. V was clipped by 3 bases and J by 2 bases, with 10 bases between them. CDR3 residues: CASSLNAGNTEAFF. The CDR3 DNA reads as TGTGCCAGCAGCTTGAATGCGGGAAACACTGAAGCTTTCTTT. Full variable domain (remainder filled in from reference TRBV7-2 and TRBJ1-1): GAGVSQSPSNKVTEKGKDVELRCDPISGHTALYWYRQSLGQGLEFLIYFQGNSAPDKSGLPSDRFSAERTGGSVSTLTIQRTQQEDSAVYLCASSLNAGNTEAFFGQGTRLTVV.

This clone came up a few times. V usage is TRBV5-1 and J usage is TRBJ1-1, with TRBD1 identical over 11 bases. Looked up from germline, CDR1 is SGHRS and CDR2 is YFSETQ. The V gene end was trimmed by 3 bases and the J gene end by 6 bases; junction bases not matched to a gene: 4. The CDR3 sequence is 14 residues long. CDR3 sequence: CASSYGQGASEAFF. CDR3 nucleotides: TGCGCCAGCAGCTATGGACAGGGGGCGTCTGAAGCTTTCTTT.

This chain joins TRBV12-3 or TRBV12-4 and TRBJ1-2; no clear D. Trimming took off 3 bases at V and 3 bases at J, with 5 bases between the two ends. This CDR3 comprises 12 residues. Written as DNA, the CDR3 is TGTGCCAGCAGTTTCTCGGACTATGGCTACACCTTC. Encoded protein: CASSFSDYGYTF.

Only a few counts were recorded for this clone. The V call is TRBV5-1, the J call TRBJ2-1; 7 bases match TRBD2. Germline V gene data show CDR1 as SGHRS and CDR2 as YFSETQ. The CDR3 is made up of 15 amino acids. V dropped 0 bases and J dropped 9; count of bases not matched to a gene: 9. The CDR3 nucleotides read TGCGCCAGCAGCTTGGGGGAGGGCCTAGTGGGTGAGCAGTTCTTC. Its protein is CASSLGEGLVGEQFF.

This clone was seen a few times. Here the CDR3 reads CASSPAHCKTAREQYV. The DNA of the CDR3 is TGTGCCAGCAGCCCCGCCCATTGTAAGACAGCTCGGGAGCAGTACGTC. J is TRBJ2-7 and V is TRBV11-3, with a possible D match to TRBD1 (5 bases). V was trimmed by 5 bases and J by 7 bases, leaving 24 bases between them. The V gene's germline CDR1 is SGHNT and CDR2 YENEEA. The CDR3 has 16 amino acids.

The V call is TRBV27, the J call TRBJ2-1; 11 bases align to TRBD2. The J segment lost 6 bases and the V segment lost 5 bases, leaving 9 bases of the junction unmatched. CDR3 length: 16 residues. Germline CDR1 is MNHEY and CDR2 is SMNVEV (reference sequence). CDR3 region: CASSQYTSGGSNEQFF. Written as DNA, the CDR3 is TGTGCCAGCAGTCAATATACTAGCGGGGGTAGCAATGAGCAGTTCTTC.

This chain links TRBV11-2 with TRBJ2-5; 8 nucleotides line up with TRBD1. With V trimmed by 1 base and J by 3 bases, 7 bases remained unmatched. Germline V lookup: CDR1 SGHAT, CDR2 FQNNGV. The length of the CDR3 is 16 residues. CDR3 bases: TGTGCCAGCAGCTTAGTGGTCGCAGGGGGCGAAGAGACCCAGTACTTC. It codes for CASSLVVAGGEETQYF. Filled out from reference TRBV11-2 and TRBJ2-5, the complete variable domain reads EAGVAQSPRYKIIEKRQSVAFWCNPISGHATLYWYQQILGQGPKLLIQFQNNGVVDDSQLPKDRFSAERLKGVDSTLKIQPAKLEDSAVYLCASSLVVAGGEETQYFGPGTRLLVL.

The chain couples TRBV10-3 to TRBJ1-6; no clear D gene. In germline, CDR1 is ENHRY, CDR2 SYGVKD. This CDR3 has 16 residues. The germline V and J ends were trimmed by 4 bases and 0 bases, with 10 bases remaining between them. CDR3 nucleotide sequence: TGTGCCATCAGTGCGACGGGGATCTCCTATAATTCACCCCTCCACTTT. This sequence encodes CAISATGISYNSPLHF.

The V gene is TRBV5-1, the J gene TRBJ1-2; 7 nucleotides match TRBD1. The CDR3 covers 14 residues. Germline CDR1 and CDR2: SGHRS and YFSETQ. Losses at the gene ends were 4 bases for V and 3 bases for J; bases not matched to a gene: 6. CDR3 in DNA: TGCGCCAGCAGCCGACAGGGCGGGGACTATGGCTACACCTTC. The encoded protein is CASSRQGGDYGYTF.

The chain has TRBV5-1 and TRBJ2-1; 8 nucleotides line up with TRBD1. Germline V CDR1 and CDR2: SGHRS, YFSETQ. V was clipped by 1 base and J by 2 bases; unmatched bases: 5. CDR3 length equals 16 residues. The CDR3 is CASSLWQGATYNEQFF. CDR3 sequence (DNA): TGCGCCAGCAGCTTGTGGCAGGGGGCCACCTACAATGAGCAGTTCTTC.

The rearrangement links TRBV4-2 to TRBJ2-1; 7 bases line up with TRBD1. J gave up 0 bases and V 0 bases, and 5 bases lay outside the gene matches. This CDR3 is built from 17 residues. CDR1 and CDR2 (germline): LGHNA, YNFKEQ. CDR3 sequence (DNA): TGTGCCAGCAGCCAAGATAGGGGACAGCTCTCCTACAATGAGCAGTTCTTC. Its protein product is CASSQDRGQLSYNEQFF.

The chain couples TRBV25-1 to TRBJ2-7; no clear D. The CDR3 is made up of 14 amino acids. The V gene lost 0 bases and the J gene lost 4 bases, with 10 bases spanning the gap. Germline V gene sequence: CDR1 MGHDK, CDR2 SYGVNS. The CDR3 region has the DNA TGTGCCAGCAGTGAATACAGGTCTGGGTACGAGCAGTACGTC. Translated, it gives CASSEYRSGYEQYV.

Points on this clone: The sample has other DNA sequences that encode this CDR3 too. The rearrangement joins TRBV28 to TRBJ2-2; D gene unclear. Germline assignment: CDR1 MDHEN and CDR2 SYDVKM. V was clipped by 3 bases and J by 1 base, with 3 bases between them. This CDR3 has 13 amino acids. The CDR3: CASSFRNTGELFF. In nucleotides, the CDR3 is TGTGCCAGCAGTTTTAGGAACACCGGGGAGCTGTTTTTT.

The chain uses TRBV7-2 and TRBJ1-3, with D possibly matching TRBD1 (5 bases). The germline CDR1 and CDR2 sequences are SGHTA and FQGNSA. There are 15 residues in the CDR3. V gave up 6 bases and J gave up 0 bases, with 12 bases separating them. The DNA for the CDR3 is TGTGCCAGCAGTACAGGCGGGGTCTCTGGAAACACCATATATTTT. This sequence encodes CASSTGGVSGNTIYF.

This chain joins TRBV30 and TRBJ2-1; D gene ambiguous. Germline loops: CDR1 GTSNPN, CDR2 SVGIG (reference sequence). This CDR3 contains 12 residues. The V and J ends lost 0 bases and 9 bases respectively, with 9 bases between them. This CDR3 reads CAWSVLTGEQFF. The CDR3 nucleotides read TGTGCCTGGAGTGTACTTACGGGTGAGCAGTTCTTC.

This chain connects TRBV7-9 to TRBJ1-2, with a tentative D call TRBD1 (5 bases). This CDR3 is built from 16 residues. CDR1 and CDR2 (germline): SEHNR, FQNEAQ (reference sequence). Trimming left V 0 bases short and J 8 bases short, with 19 bases between. Here the CDR3 reads CASSLAGGDLRGGYTF. Here the CDR3 DNA reads TGTGCCAGCAGCTTAGCCGGAGGGGACCTAAGGGGCGGCTACACCTTC.